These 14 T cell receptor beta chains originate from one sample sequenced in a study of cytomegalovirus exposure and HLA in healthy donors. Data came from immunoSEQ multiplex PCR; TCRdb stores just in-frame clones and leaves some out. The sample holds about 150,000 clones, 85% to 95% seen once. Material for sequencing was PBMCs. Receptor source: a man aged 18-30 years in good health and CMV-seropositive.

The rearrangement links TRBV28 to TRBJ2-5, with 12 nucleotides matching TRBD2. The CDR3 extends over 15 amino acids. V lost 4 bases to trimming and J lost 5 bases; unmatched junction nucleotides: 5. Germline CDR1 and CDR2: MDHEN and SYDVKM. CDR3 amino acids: CASSSGLAGWETQYF. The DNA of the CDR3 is TGTGCCAGCAGTTCCGGACTAGCGGGATGGGAGACCCAGTACTTC.

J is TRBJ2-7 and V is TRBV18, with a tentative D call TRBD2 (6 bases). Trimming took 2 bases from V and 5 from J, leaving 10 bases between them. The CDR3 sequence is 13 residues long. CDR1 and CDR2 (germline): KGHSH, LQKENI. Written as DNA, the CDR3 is TGTGCCAGCTCACCAGGACTAAGAAACGAGCAGTACTTC. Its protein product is CASSPGLRNEQYF. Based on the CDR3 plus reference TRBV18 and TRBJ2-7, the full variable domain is NAGVMQNPRHLVRRRGQEARLRCSPMKGHSHVYWYRQLPEEGLKFMVYLQKENIIDESGMPKERFSAEFPKEGPSILRIQQVVRGDSAAYFCASSPGLRNEQYFGPGTRLTVT.

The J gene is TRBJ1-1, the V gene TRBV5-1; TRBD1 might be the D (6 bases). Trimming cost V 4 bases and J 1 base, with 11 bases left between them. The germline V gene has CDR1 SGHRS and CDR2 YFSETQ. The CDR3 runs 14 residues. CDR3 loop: CASSQDRPNTEAFF. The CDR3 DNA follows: TGCGCCAGCAGCCAGGACAGACCGAACACTGAAGCTTTCTTT.

The CDR3 DNA follows: TGTGCCAGCAGTGACGGCCAACCAGGGACCCAGTACTTC. Its protein is CASSDGQPGTQYF. V gene TRBV2 combines with J gene TRBJ2-5; no clear D gene. The CDR3 extends over 13 amino acids. The V end was cut by 3 bases, the J end by 7 bases, with 12 bases between. The germline V gene has CDR1 SNHLY and CDR2 FYNNEI.

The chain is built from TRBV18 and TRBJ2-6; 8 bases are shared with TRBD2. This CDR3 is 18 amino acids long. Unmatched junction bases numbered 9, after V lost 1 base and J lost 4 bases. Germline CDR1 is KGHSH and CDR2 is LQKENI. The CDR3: CASSPRVSGSTGANVLTF. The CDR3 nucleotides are TGTGCCAGCTCACCACGTGTAAGCGGGAGTACCGGGGCCAACGTCCTGACTTTC.

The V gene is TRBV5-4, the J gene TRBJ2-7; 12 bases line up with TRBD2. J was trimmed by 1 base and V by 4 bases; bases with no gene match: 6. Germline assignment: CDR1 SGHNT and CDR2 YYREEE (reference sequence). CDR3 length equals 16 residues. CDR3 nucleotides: TGTGCCAGCAGCCCCGGGACTAGCGGGCTATCCTACGAGCAGTACTTC. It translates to CASSPGTSGLSYEQYF.

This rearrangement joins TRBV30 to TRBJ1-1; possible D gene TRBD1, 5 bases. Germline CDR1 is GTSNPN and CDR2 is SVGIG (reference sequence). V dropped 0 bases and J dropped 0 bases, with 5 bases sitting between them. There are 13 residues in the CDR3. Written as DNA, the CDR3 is TGTGCCTGGAGTGTACAGGTGAACACTGAAGCTTTCTTT. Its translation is CAWSVQVNTEAFF.

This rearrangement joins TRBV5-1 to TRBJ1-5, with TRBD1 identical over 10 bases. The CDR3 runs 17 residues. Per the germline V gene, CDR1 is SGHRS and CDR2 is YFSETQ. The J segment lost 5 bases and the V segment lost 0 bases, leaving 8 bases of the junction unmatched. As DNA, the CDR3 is TGCGCCAGCAGCTTGGGACAGACAGGGGGCTTCGATCAGCCCCAGCATTTT. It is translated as CASSLGQTGGFDQPQHF.

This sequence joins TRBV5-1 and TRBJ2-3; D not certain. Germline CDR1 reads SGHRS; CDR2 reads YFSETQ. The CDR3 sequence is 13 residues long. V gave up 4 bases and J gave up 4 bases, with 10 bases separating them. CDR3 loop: CASSPRQADTQYF. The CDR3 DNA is TGCGCCAGCAGCCCCCGTCAGGCAGATACGCAGTATTTT.

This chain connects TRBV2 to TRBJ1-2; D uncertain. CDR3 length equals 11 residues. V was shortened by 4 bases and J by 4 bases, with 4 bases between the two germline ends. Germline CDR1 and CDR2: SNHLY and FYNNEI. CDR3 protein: CASSVSYGYTF. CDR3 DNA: TGTGCCAGCAGTGTTAGCTATGGCTACACCTTC.

CDR3 loop: CAISSDRVGYGYTF. CDR3 in DNA: TGTGCCATCAGTTCCGACAGGGTGGGCTATGGCTACACCTTC. J is TRBJ1-2 and V is TRBV10-3; 7 nucleotides match TRBD1. Trimming took 5 bases from V and 4 from J; bases not matched to a gene: 7. Germline V gene data show CDR1 as ENHRY and CDR2 as SYGVKD. This CDR3 has 14 residues.

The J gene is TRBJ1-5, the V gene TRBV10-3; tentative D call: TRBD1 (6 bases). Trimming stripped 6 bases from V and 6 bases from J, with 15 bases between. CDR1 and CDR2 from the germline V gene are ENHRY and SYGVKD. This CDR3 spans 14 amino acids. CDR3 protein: CAISKVQGTQPQHF. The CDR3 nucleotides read TGTGCCATCAGCAAAGTACAGGGCACTCAGCCCCAGCATTTT.

The CDR3 sequence is CASSPGQSTDTQYF. CDR3 DNA: TGTGCCAGCTCACCTGGGCAGAGCACAGATACGCAGTATTTT. J is TRBJ2-3 and V is TRBV18; D not certain. CDR3 length equals 14 residues. Germline V lookup: CDR1 KGHSH, CDR2 LQKENI. Trimming shortened V by 3 bases and J by 0 bases, and 7 bases separated the two germline ends. The whole variable domain, filled in from reference TRBV18 and TRBJ2-3, reads NAGVMQNPRHLVRRRGQEARLRCSPMKGHSHVYWYRQLPEEGLKFMVYLQKENIIDESGMPKERFSAEFPKEGPSILRIQQVVRGDSAAYFCASSPGQSTDTQYFGPGTRLTVL.

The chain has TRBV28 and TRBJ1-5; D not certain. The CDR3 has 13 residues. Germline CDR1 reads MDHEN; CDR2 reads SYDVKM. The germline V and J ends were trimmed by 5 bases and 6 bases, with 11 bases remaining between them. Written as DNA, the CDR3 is TGTGCCAGCAGTCCCAATACGGGTCAGCCCCAGCATTTT. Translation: CASSPNTGQPQHF.